One TCR beta chain is described in this entry. Its antigen remains unidentified. The sample belongs to a study of cytomegalovirus exposure and HLA in healthy donors. Findings and caveats of the study: CMV antigen specificity was confirmed in vitro for a few CMV-associated chains. As a later analysis showed, several of the most significant clusters appeared to be linked to common viral pathogens. A previous analysis found most TCR beta V segments productive roughly 87% or roughly 30% of the time.

The CDR3 is 16 amino acids. From germline, CDR1 is LNHDA and CDR2 SQIVND (reference sequence). Trimming removed 8 bases at V and 0 bases at J, with 17 bases between. Use of 60 Vbeta and 13 Jbeta primers characterized the PCR. Authors' data handling: An analysis performed later counted 72 million or so unique TCR beta chains (roughly 11 million of them shared). Repertoires were generated with immunoSEQ multiplex PCR, while TCRdb's copy carries only in-frame clones and drops some. V and J calls plus clone size are reproduced from that table; the DNA served to infer D and trimming. Of 200,000 to 250,000 clones in the sample, 83% are singletons; the top ten hold over 1.1%.

The origin of this receptor is a girl aged 5 to 17 in good health and CMV-seronegative. Sequencing was done on a sample of PBMCs. This rearrangement joins TRBV19 to TRBJ2-1; perhaps TRBD2 as D (6 bases). The CDR3 loop is CASRERATSSYNEQFF. The CDR3 DNA sequence: TGTGCCAGTCGCGAGCGGGCCACGAGCTCCTACAATGAGCAGTTCTTC.